The 28 T cell receptor beta chains presented below share a single source sample, sequenced in a study of cytomegalovirus exposure and HLA in healthy donors. PCR employed 60 Vbeta and 13 Jbeta primers. Measured with immunoSEQ multiplex PCR; TCRdb has only the in-frame clones, and not every one. Among approximately 130,000 clones listed, over 75% were seen once. Sequenced input: PBMCs. These receptors were obtained from a woman between 18 and 29 years old in good health and CMV-seronegative.

The V call is TRBV4-3, the J call TRBJ2-1; TRBD2 aligns across 10 bases. The junction had 11 bases not matched to a gene; V was cut back by 4 bases and J by 5 bases. The CDR3 spans 17 residues. Per the germline V gene, CDR1 is LGHNA and CDR2 is YSLEER. CDR3 DNA: TGCGCCAGCAGCCCATCCGAGCTAGCGGGGGCGGACAATGAGCAGTTCTTC. This sequence encodes CASSPSELAGADNEQFF.

CDR3 protein: CASSEGLAGKNTGELFF. For the CDR3, the DNA is TGTGCCAGCAGCGAGGGACTAGCGGGGAAAAACACCGGGGAGCTGTTTTTT. The chain joins TRBV13 to TRBJ2-2; 13 nucleotides line up with TRBD2. V shed 5 bases, J shed 2 bases, and the junction held 5 bases outside the gene matches. The germline V gene has CDR1 PRHDT and CDR2 FYEKMQ (reference sequence). CDR3 length equals 17 residues. Based on the CDR3 plus reference TRBV13 and TRBJ2-2, the full variable domain is AAGVIQSPRHLIKEKRETATLKCYPIPRHDTVYWYQQGPGQDPQFLISFYEKMQSDKGSIPDRFSAQQFSDYHSELNMSSLELGDSALYFCASSEGLAGKNTGELFFGEGSRLTVL.

The V and J genes are TRBV5-6 and TRBJ2-6; D is perhaps TRBD1 (6 bases). The V gene lost 3 bases and the J gene lost 0 bases, with 13 bases spanning the gap. Per the germline V gene, CDR1 is SGHDT and CDR2 is YYEEEE. The CDR3 covers 17 residues. The CDR3 DNA is TGTGCCAGCAGCTCCGGTCGACAGGCCTCTGGGGCCAACGTCCTGACTTTC. Protein sequence: CASSSGRQASGANVLTF.

This clone was recorded once. The chain is built from TRBV5-4 and TRBJ1-1, with D possibly matching TRBD1 (6 bases). Germline V lookup: CDR1 SGHNT, CDR2 YYREEE (reference sequence). The V end lost 0 bases, the J end lost 3 bases, and 6 bases lay between the germline ends. The CDR3 loop spans 13 amino acids. This chain's CDR3 is CASSLDRDTEAFF. CDR3 nucleotides: TGTGCCAGCAGCTTGGACAGGGACACTGAAGCTTTCTTT.

The V call is TRBV6-6, the J call TRBJ2-3; 9 nucleotides line up with TRBD2. This CDR3 comprises 12 residues. CDR1 is MNHNY and CDR2 is SVGAGI in the germline V gene (reference sequence). Trimming removed 10 bases from V and 6 bases from J; junction bases left unmatched: 5. CDR3 DNA: TGTGCCATAAGCGGGGGGCCCGATACGCAGTATTTT. Amino acids: CAISGGPDTQYF.

Notes on this clone: Other DNA sequences in this specimen translate into the identical CDR3. The chain uses TRBV30 and TRBJ1-1; no definite D call. The CDR3 sequence is 15 residues long. Germline V CDR1 and CDR2: GTSNPN, SVGIG (reference sequence). Trimming took 0 bases from V and 7 from J, leaving 18 bases between them. CDR3 DNA: TGTGCCTGGAGTGTACTGTCAGGCTTGGGAGGTGAAGCTTTCTTT. Translation: CAWSVLSGLGGEAFF.

V gene TRBV19 combines with J gene TRBJ1-6, with 12 bases lining up with TRBD1. Germline CDR1 and CDR2: LNHDA and SQIVND (reference sequence). The CDR3 is made up of 16 amino acids. Losses at the gene ends were 2 bases for V and 11 bases for J; bases not matched to a gene: 7. Here the CDR3 DNA reads TGTGCCAGTAGTATATCCGGGACAGGGGGCTTGACACCCCTCCACTTT. Amino acid sequence: CASSISGTGGLTPLHF. Looking up the rest from reference TRBV19 and TRBJ1-6 gives the full variable domain: DGGITQSPKYLFRKEGQNVTLSCEQNLNHDAMYWYRQDPGQGLRLIYYSQIVNDFQKGDIAEGYSVSREKKESFPLTVTSAQKNPTAFYLCASSISGTGGLTPLHFGNGTRLTVT.

The genes are TRBV2 and TRBJ1-1; TRBD1 might be the D (5 bases). The CDR3 is 15 amino acids. CDR1 SNHLY and CDR2 FYNNEI come from the germline V gene. V dropped 5 bases and J dropped 1 base, with 14 bases sitting between them. CDR3 coding DNA: TGTGCCAGCAGTTACCACGACAGCGAGAACACTGAAGCTTTCTTT. It specifies CASSYHDSENTEAFF.

The chain carries TRBV5-1 and TRBJ2-3; TRBD2 aligns across 10 bases. The germline CDR1 and CDR2 sequences are SGHRS and YFSETQ. With 2 bases clipped from V and 2 bases from J, the junction kept 8 bases outside the gene matches. The CDR3 contains 17 residues. DNA of the CDR3: TGCGCCAGCAGCTTCCTCCCGGGACTAGCGACCACAGATACGCAGTATTTT. It is translated as CASSFLPGLATTDTQYF.

The chain has TRBV18 and TRBJ1-5; a possible D gene is TRBD1 (6 bases). CDR1 and CDR2 (germline): KGHSH, LQKENI. With 2 bases removed from V and 3 bases from J, the gap between germline ends came to 8 bases. The CDR3 has 14 residues. CDR3 coding DNA: TGTGCCAGCTCACCATCAGGGGACAATCAGCCCCAGCATTTT. It encodes CASSPSGDNQPQHF. Drawing the rest from reference TRBV18 and TRBJ1-5, the complete variable domain is NAGVMQNPRHLVRRRGQEARLRCSPMKGHSHVYWYRQLPEEGLKFMVYLQKENIIDESGMPKERFSAEFPKEGPSILRIQQVVRGDSAAYFCASSPSGDNQPQHFGDGTRLSIL.

This clone showed up just a few times. The CDR3 reads CASSRRGGIEQYF. In DNA form, the CDR3 reads TGTGCCAGCAGTCGGCGGGGGGGCATAGAGCAGTACTTC. This chain links TRBV27 with TRBJ2-7; 9 bases agree with TRBD2. V dropped 5 bases and J dropped 7; count of bases not matched to a gene: 6. Germline CDR1 and CDR2: MNHEY and SMNVEV (reference sequence). There are 13 residues in the CDR3.

The chain links TRBV4-2 to TRBJ1-2; 9 bases align to TRBD1. The V gene's germline CDR1 is LGHNA and CDR2 YNFKEQ. The CDR3 loop spans 15 amino acids. V lost 0 bases to trimming and J lost 5 bases; unmatched junction nucleotides: 4. Here the CDR3 reads CASSQDPGTGYGYTF. The CDR3 DNA follows: TGTGCCAGCAGCCAAGATCCCGGGACAGGGTATGGCTACACCTTC.

J is TRBJ2-5 and V is TRBV9; 7 nucleotides align to TRBD1. Germline loops: CDR1 SGDLS, CDR2 YYNGEE. V dropped 1 base and J dropped 3; count of bases not matched to a gene: 6. The CDR3 covers 15 residues. CDR3 nucleotides: TGTGCCAGCAGCGTATATCCCGGGACAGAAGAGACCCAGTACTTC. It yields the protein CASSVYPGTEETQYF.

CDR3 DNA sequence: TGTGCCAGTAGTATAGGCCGGGACAGGGTGAGAGGCTACACCTTC. Translating gives CASSIGRDRVRGYTF. The chain combines TRBV19 with TRBJ1-2; 9 nucleotides agree with TRBD1. The CDR3 totals 15 residues. V dropped 1 base and J dropped 8; count of bases not matched to a gene: 8. Germline V CDR1 and CDR2: LNHDA, SQIVND (reference sequence).

The chain uses TRBV5-5 and TRBJ1-5; 7 bases map to TRBD1. CDR1 is SGHKS, CDR2 YYEKEE, per germline (reference sequence). J was trimmed by 1 base and V by 6 bases; bases with no gene match: 7. The CDR3 is 15 amino acids. The CDR3: CASTLQGSSNQPQHF. CDR3 sequence (DNA): TGTGCCAGCACCTTACAGGGGTCAAGCAATCAGCCCCAGCATTTT.

The chain carries TRBV12-5 and TRBJ1-1; no firm D call. V lost 5 bases and J 1 base, leaving 5 bases between the germline ends. CDR3 length equals 12 residues. Germline V gives CDR1 LGHNT, CDR2 FRNRAP. The CDR3 bases are TGTGCTAGTGGTCCCGGGAACACTGAAGCTTTCTTT. It translates to CASGPGNTEAFF.

The rearrangement links TRBV7-2 to TRBJ1-2; TRBD1 might be the D (5 bases). Germline loops: CDR1 SGHTA, CDR2 FQGNSA. V lost 4 bases and J 6 bases, leaving 15 bases between the germline ends. This CDR3 is built from 14 residues. The CDR3 region is CASSSGGWANGYTF. Written as DNA, the CDR3 is TGTGCCAGCAGCTCGGGGGGTTGGGCCAATGGCTACACCTTC.

This rearrangement joins TRBV29-1 to TRBJ1-2, with 7 bases fitting TRBD1. The CDR3 spans 13 residues. Trimming cost V 4 bases and J 4 bases; bases outside gene matches: 6. CDR1 is SQVTM, CDR2 ANQGSEA, per germline. The CDR3 nucleotides are TGCAGCGTTGGAGGGGACAGTCCCTATGGCTACACCTTC. Its protein product is CSVGGDSPYGYTF.

This clone was seen just once. The chain uses TRBV16 and TRBJ2-1, with TRBD2 matching 7 bases. This CDR3 has 16 residues. Germline trimming cut 2 bases from V and 4 bases from J; bases unmatched to any gene: 8. Per the germline V gene, CDR1 is KGHSY and CDR2 is FQNENV. This chain's CDR3 is CASSQLRDYTYNEQFF. The CDR3, as DNA: TGTGCCAGCAGCCAACTCCGGGACTACACATACAATGAGCAGTTCTTC.

This clone appeared once. V gene TRBV4-3 combines with J gene TRBJ1-2, with unresolved D. The CDR3 is 15 residues long. The germline V gene encodes CDR1 LGHNA and CDR2 YSLEER. The V and J ends lost 0 bases and 7 bases respectively, with 15 bases between them. The CDR3 region is CASSQDKSSWSGYTF. The CDR3 DNA reads as TGCGCCAGCAGCCAAGATAAGAGCTCATGGAGTGGCTACACCTTC.

The rearrangement links TRBV7-9 to TRBJ1-2, with a weak D call TRBD1 (6 bases). In germline, CDR1 is SEHNR, CDR2 FQNEAQ (reference sequence). Trimming left V 5 bases short and J 6 bases short, with 7 bases between. The CDR3 runs 11 residues. CDR3 loop: CASSGQNGYTF. The DNA for the CDR3 is TGTGCCAGCAGCGGACAGAATGGCTACACCTTC.

V is TRBV7-9 and J is TRBJ2-1; no clear D gene. The ends were cut back, 5 bases at V and 8 bases at J, with 10 bases in the middle. The CDR3 runs 12 residues. The germline V gene encodes CDR1 SEHNR and CDR2 FQNEAQ (reference sequence). Here the CDR3 DNA reads TGTGCCAGCAGCCCCCCCCGCGATGAGCAGTTCTTC. Its translation: CASSPPRDEQFF.

This clone occurred once. The chain employs TRBV13 and TRBJ1-1, with D maybe TRBD1 (5 bases). CDR3 size: 12 residues. Trimming took 4 bases from V and 7 from J, leaving 10 bases between them. From germline, CDR1 is PRHDT and CDR2 FYEKMQ (reference sequence). CDR3 amino acids: CASSYQGGEAFF. The CDR3 nucleotides read TGTGCCAGCAGCTATCAGGGAGGTGAAGCTTTCTTT. The full variable domain, completed using reference TRBV13 and TRBJ1-1, is AAGVIQSPRHLIKEKRETATLKCYPIPRHDTVYWYQQGPGQDPQFLISFYEKMQSDKGSIPDRFSAQQFSDYHSELNMSSLELGDSALYFCASSYQGGEAFFGQGTRLTVV.

This rearrangement joins TRBV7-9 to TRBJ1-2, with a weak D call TRBD1 (6 bases). Trimming removed 5 bases at V and 2 bases at J, with 12 bases between. The CDR3 sequence is 14 residues long. The germline V gene encodes CDR1 SEHNR and CDR2 FQNEAQ (reference sequence). CDR3 sequence (DNA): TGTGCCAGCAGCCGACAGGATCTCAACTATGGCTACACCTTC. It yields the protein CASSRQDLNYGYTF.

This clone was seen a handful of times. This sample includes further DNA sequences coding for the same CDR3. The chain joins TRBV4-3 to TRBJ1-2, with 7 positions matching TRBD1. The ends lost 1 base at V and 4 bases at J; junction bases unmatched: 3. The CDR3 loop spans 14 amino acids. Germline-derived CDR1 and CDR2 are LGHNA and YSLEER. The CDR3 spells CASSQVPGGYGYTF. The CDR3 DNA sequence: TGCGCCAGCAGCCAAGTACCAGGGGGCTATGGCTACACCTTC.

The rearrangement uses TRBV6-1 and TRBJ2-6; D is unresolved. V was pared by 8 bases and J by 0 bases, with 8 bases between. Germline-derived CDR1 and CDR2 are MNHNS and SASEGT. The length of the CDR3 is 14 residues. The CDR3 region has the DNA TGTGCCAGCCCGACACGCTCTGGGGCCAACGTCCTGACTTTC. It translates to CASPTRSGANVLTF.

Remarks on this clone: Its ends do not fully match the called genes, so a read error is possible. CDR3 nucleotide sequence: TGTGCCAGCAGTGATATTGGCTCTGGGGCCAACGGCCTGACTTTC. It yields the protein CASSDIGSGANGLTF. This chain links TRBV2 with TRBJ2-6; D is perhaps TRBD1 (5 bases). The germline V gene has CDR1 SNHLY and CDR2 FYNNEI. This CDR3 is 15 amino acids long.

The chain combines TRBV28 with TRBJ2-7; 8 nucleotides agree with TRBD1. With V trimmed by 3 bases and J by 4 bases, 8 bases remained unmatched. This CDR3 has 15 residues. Germline CDR1 and CDR2: MDHEN and SYDVKM. CDR3: CASSFVSGGFYEQYF. In DNA form, the CDR3 reads TGTGCCAGCAGTTTCGTCTCAGGGGGCTTTTACGAGCAGTACTTC.